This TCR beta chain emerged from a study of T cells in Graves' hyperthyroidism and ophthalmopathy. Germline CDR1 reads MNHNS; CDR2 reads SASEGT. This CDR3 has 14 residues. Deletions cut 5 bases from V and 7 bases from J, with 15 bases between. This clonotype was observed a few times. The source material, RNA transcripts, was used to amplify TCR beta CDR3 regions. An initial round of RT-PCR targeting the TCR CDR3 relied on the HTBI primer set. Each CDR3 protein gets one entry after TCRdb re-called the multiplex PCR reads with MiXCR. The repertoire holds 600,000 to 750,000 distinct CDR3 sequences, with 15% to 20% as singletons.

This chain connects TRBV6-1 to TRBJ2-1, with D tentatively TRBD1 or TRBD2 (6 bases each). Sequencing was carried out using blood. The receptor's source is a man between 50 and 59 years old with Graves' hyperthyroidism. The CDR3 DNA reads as TGTGCCAGCAGTTCGTTAGGAGGGGGGAATGAGCAGTTCTTC. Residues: CASSSLGGGNEQFF.